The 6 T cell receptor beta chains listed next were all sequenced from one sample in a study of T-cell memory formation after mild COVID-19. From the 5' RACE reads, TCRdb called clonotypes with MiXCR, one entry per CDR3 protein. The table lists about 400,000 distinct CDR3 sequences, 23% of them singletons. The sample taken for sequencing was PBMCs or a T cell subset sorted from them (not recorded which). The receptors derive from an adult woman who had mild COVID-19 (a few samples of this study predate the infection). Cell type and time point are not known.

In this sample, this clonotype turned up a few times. CDR3 DNA: TGTGCCAGCAGTTTATCTGTGGGGGGGACCACAGATACGCAGTATTTT. Residues: CASSLSVGGTTDTQYF. The chain uses TRBV27 and TRBJ2-3; 7 bases fit TRBD2. Germline V gene data show CDR1 as MNHEY and CDR2 as SMNVEV (reference sequence). The CDR3 is made up of 16 amino acids. V lost 0 bases and J lost 2; bases outside the gene matches: 5.

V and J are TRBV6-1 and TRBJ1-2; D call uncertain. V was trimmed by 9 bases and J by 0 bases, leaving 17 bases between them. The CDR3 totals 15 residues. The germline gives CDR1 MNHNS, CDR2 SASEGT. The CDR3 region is CASCAFGLANYGYTF. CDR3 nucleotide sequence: TGTGCCAGTTGCGCATTTGGGTTAGCTAACTATGGCTACACCTTC.

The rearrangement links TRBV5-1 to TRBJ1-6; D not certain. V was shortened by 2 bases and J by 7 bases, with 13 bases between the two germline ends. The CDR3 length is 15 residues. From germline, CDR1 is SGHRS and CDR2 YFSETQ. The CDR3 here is CASSFVQAGNSPLHF. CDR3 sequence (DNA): TGCGCCAGCAGCTTTGTTCAGGCCGGAAATTCACCCCTCCACTTT. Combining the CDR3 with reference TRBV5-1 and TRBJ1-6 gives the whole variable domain KAGVTQTPRYLIKTRGQQVTLSCSPISGHRSVSWYQQTPGQGLQFLFEYFSETQRNKGNFPGRFSGRQFSNSRSEMNVSTLELGDSALYLCASSFVQAGNSPLHFGNGTRLTVT.

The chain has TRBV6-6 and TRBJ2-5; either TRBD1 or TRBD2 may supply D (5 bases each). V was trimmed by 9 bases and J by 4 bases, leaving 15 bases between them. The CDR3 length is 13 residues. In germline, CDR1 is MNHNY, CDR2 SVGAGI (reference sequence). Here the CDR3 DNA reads TGTGCCAGTGCCGGGACGGTTATAGAGACCCAGTACTTC. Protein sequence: CASAGTVIETQYF.

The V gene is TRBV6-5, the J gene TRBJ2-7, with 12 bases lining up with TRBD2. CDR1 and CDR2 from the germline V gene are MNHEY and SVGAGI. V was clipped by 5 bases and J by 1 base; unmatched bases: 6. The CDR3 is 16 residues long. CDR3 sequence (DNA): TGTGCCAGCAGTACACAGACTAGCGGGGGTTCCTACGAGCAGTACTTC. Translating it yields CASSTQTSGGSYEQYF.

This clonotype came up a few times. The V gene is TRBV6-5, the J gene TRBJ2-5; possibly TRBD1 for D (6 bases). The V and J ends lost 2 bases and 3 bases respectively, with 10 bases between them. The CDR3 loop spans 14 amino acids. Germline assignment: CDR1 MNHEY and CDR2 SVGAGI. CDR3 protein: CASSYGGSEETQYF. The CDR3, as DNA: TGTGCCAGCAGTTACGGGGGCAGCGAAGAGACCCAGTACTTC.